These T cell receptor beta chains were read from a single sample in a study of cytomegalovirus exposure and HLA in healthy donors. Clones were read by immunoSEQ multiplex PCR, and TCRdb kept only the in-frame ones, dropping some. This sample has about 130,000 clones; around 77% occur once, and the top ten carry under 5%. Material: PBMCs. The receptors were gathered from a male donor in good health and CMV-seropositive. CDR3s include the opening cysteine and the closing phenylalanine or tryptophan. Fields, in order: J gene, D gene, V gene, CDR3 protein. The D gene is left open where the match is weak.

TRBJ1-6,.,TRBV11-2,CASSLQVNNSPLHF
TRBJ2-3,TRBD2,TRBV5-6,CASSPGTSGVGYTQYF
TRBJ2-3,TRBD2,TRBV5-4,CASSGKLAGGADTQYF
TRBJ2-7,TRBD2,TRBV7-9,CASSPSGGAGEQYF
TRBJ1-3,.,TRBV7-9,CASSLRLGSGNTIYF
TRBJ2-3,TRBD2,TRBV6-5,CASSYSGLAGDTQYF
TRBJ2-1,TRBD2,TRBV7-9,CASSLVRLAGGPDEQFF
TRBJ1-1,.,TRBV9,CASSVGGMNTEAFF
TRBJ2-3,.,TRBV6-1,CASSDWTGGVGTDTQYF
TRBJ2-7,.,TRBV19,CASSIEGVEQYF
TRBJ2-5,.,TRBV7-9,CASAMEGWQETQYF
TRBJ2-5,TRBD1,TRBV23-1,CASSSGTGYQETQYF
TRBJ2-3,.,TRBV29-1,CSVESPYDTQYF
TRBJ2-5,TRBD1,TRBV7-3,CASSQTGTGGPETQYF
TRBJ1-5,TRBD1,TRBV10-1,CASSGRQGRATVNQPQHF
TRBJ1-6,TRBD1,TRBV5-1,CASSVQGANSPLHF
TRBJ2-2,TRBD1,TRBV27,CASRPRQGNTGELFF
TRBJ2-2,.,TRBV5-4,CASSLGLFNTGELFF
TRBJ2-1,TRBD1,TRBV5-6,CASSRTFGTGGNEQFF
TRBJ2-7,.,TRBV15,CATSRDPPGNEQYF
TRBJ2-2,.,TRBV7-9,CASSLDFRGTGELFF
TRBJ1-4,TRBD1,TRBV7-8,CASSFEEGANEKLFF
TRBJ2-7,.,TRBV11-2,CASSLTGITTRAQYF
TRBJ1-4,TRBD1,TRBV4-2,CASSQPTGVREKLFF
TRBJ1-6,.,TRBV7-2,CASSLRGGLHF
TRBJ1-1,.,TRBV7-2,CASSSTGSTEAFF
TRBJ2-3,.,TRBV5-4,CASSSGGNTQYF